This T cell receptor (beta chain) was recovered during a study of human T cells and chemical hapten exposure. The CDR3 is 14 residues long. The J segment lost 10 bases and the V segment lost 0 bases, leaving 2 bases of the junction unmatched. Per germline, CDR1 LGHNA and CDR2 YSLEER. TCRdb passed the RACE reads through MiXCR, listing each CDR3 protein once. Among about 350,000 distinct CDR3 sequences listed, around 6% were seen once. Time point denoted: patch test 2, 6 weeks after DPC sensitization. Treatment reported: therapeutic diphenylcyclopropenone sensitization with weekly scalp DPC. This clonotype was detected many times.

The TCR sequence derives from a woman aged 18 to 35 with alopecia areata. Some clones in this sample may be carry-over from other donors' samples. The sample was whole blood, taken in connection with sensitization to the hapten diphenylcyclopropenone (DPC). This sequence joins TRBV4-3 and TRBJ1-6; 8 positions match TRBD1. CDR3 sequence reads: CASSQDRGRSPLHF. The CDR3, as DNA: TGCGCCAGCAGCCAAGACAGGGGGCGATCACCCCTCCACTTT.